This T cell receptor beta chain stems from a study of Ad26.COV2.S vaccination and SARS-CoV-2 variants. The germline V and J ends were trimmed by 5 bases and 3 bases, with 14 bases remaining between them. The CDR3 has 14 residues. Germline CDR1 reads SGHAT; CDR2 reads FQNNGV. Whole-study results and caveats: With respect to non-spike TCR breadth, vaccine and placebo recipients were similar. Spike-specific TCR breadth in vaccine recipients exceeded that seen in placebo recipients.

The sample holds one count of this clone. Its antigen is still unknown. Only in-frame clones appear in the TCRdb table, and some are missing; sequencing was by immunoSEQ multiplex PCR. The sample has over 110,000 clones; roughly 89% are singletons. The sequence was obtained from a human donor who had recovered from COVID-19. This chain connects TRBV11-2 to TRBJ2-7, with D possibly matching TRBD2 (6 bases). Sequenced here: peripheral blood, sampled after recovery from COVID-19. The CDR3 is CASSPYGGVYEQYF. CDR3 in DNA: TGTGCCAGCAGCCCCTATGGAGGGGTCTACGAGCAGTACTTC.